This T cell receptor beta chain was sequenced in a study of T cell changes during pregnancy in multiple sclerosis. Data came from immunoSEQ multiplex PCR; TCRdb stores just in-frame clones and leaves some out. The table has under 50,000 clones, about 91% seen once. The TCR comes from a female donor in good health, enrolled as a control in a pregnancy study. The specimen was CD4+ T cells from peripheral blood mononuclear cells, collected in the second trimester of pregnancy.

CDR3 in amino acids: CASSQMGYREASGNTIYF. The CDR3 DNA reads as TGCGCCAGCAGCCAGATGGGCTACAGGGAAGCTTCGGGAAACACCATATATTTT. The rearrangement joins TRBV4-1 to TRBJ1-3; D possibly corresponds to TRBD1 (6 bases). Per germline, CDR1 MGHRA and CDR2 YSYEKL. The CDR3 has 18 residues. The V end lost 3 bases, the J end lost 4 bases, and 22 bases lay between the germline ends.